The 21 T cell receptor beta chains in this list originate from one sample, sequenced in a study of cytomegalovirus exposure and HLA in healthy donors. Only in-frame clones appear in the TCRdb table, and some are missing; sequencing was by immunoSEQ multiplex PCR. The sample holds roughly 150,000 clones, 80% to 90% seen once. The source material was PBMCs. The receptor source for this set is a young woman in good health and CMV-seronegative.

The chain combines TRBV5-4 with TRBJ2-7, with D unresolved. Trimming removed 4 bases from V and 3 bases from J, with 14 bases in between. From germline, CDR1 is SGHNT and CDR2 YYREEE (reference sequence). The CDR3 covers 14 residues. The CDR3 protein is CASSRRGQFYEQYF. As DNA, the CDR3 is TGTGCCAGCAGCCGGCGTGGGCAGTTCTACGAGCAGTACTTC. Together with reference TRBV5-4 and TRBJ2-7, the CDR3 gives the full variable domain: ETGVTQSPTHLIKTRGQQVTLRCSSQSGHNTVSWYQQALGQGPQFIFQYYREEENGRGNFPPRFSGLQFPNYSSELNVNALELDDSALYLCASSRRGQFYEQYFGPGTRLTVT.

The J gene is TRBJ2-3, the V gene TRBV7-2; possible D gene TRBD1, 5 bases. CDR1 SGHTA and CDR2 FQGNSA come from the germline V gene. This CDR3 has 14 amino acids. V was trimmed by 5 bases and J by 2 bases, leaving 11 bases between them. The CDR3 DNA reads TGTGCCAGCAGCAACAGACAGTACACAGATACGCAGTATTTT. Its protein product is CASSNRQYTDTQYF.

The chain carries TRBV7-8 and TRBJ2-1; 7 bases line up with TRBD1. From germline, CDR1 is SGHVS and CDR2 FQNEAQ. V was clipped by 5 bases and J by 4 bases; unmatched bases: 20. The length of the CDR3 is 19 residues. The chain's CDR3 is CASSRRGALSRQGYNEQFF. CDR3 DNA: TGTGCCAGCAGCCGGAGAGGTGCGTTATCTAGACAGGGTTACAATGAGCAGTTCTTC.

The chain combines TRBV27 with TRBJ1-2; 7 bases fit TRBD1. The CDR3 spans 13 residues. V gave up 5 bases and J gave up 14 bases; unmatched junction bases: 14. Germline V lookup: CDR1 MNHEY, CDR2 SMNVEV (reference sequence). CDR3 loop: CASSGTGAASWTF. The CDR3 bases are TGTGCCAGCAGTGGTACAGGGGCCGCTTCGTGGACCTTC.

V gene TRBV9 combines with J gene TRBJ2-2; 7 nucleotides match TRBD2. The CDR3 is made up of 16 amino acids. Per germline, CDR1 SGDLS and CDR2 YYNGEE. The J segment lost 4 bases and the V segment lost 3 bases, leaving 9 bases of the junction unmatched. Here the CDR3 DNA reads TGTGCCAGCAGCGCCCGGGCGGGAGTTTTCACCGGGGAGCTGTTTTTT. Its protein is CASSARAGVFTGELFF.

This clone was counted a few times. This chain links TRBV4-2 with TRBJ2-2; 8 positions agree with TRBD2. This CDR3 has 14 residues. J lost 3 bases, V lost 4 bases, and 1 base had no gene match. The germline V gene has CDR1 LGHNA and CDR2 YNFKEQ. The CDR3 DNA is TGTGCCAGCAGCCCGGGACTAGACACCGGGGAGCTGTTTTTT. This gives the protein CASSPGLDTGELFF.

The gene calls are TRBV9 and TRBJ2-1; 12 positions match TRBD2. V lost 4 bases and J lost 6; bases outside the gene matches: 5. The germline V gene encodes CDR1 SGDLS and CDR2 YYNGEE. The CDR3 spans 15 residues. This CDR3 reads CASSPLAGGLNEQFF. For the CDR3, the DNA is TGTGCCAGCAGCCCACTAGCGGGGGGCCTCAATGAGCAGTTCTTC.

The V and J genes are TRBV5-1 and TRBJ2-3; D unclear. The CDR3 consists of 14 residues. Germline V lookup: CDR1 SGHRS, CDR2 YFSETQ. V was shortened by 0 bases and J by 2 bases, with 7 bases between the two germline ends. This CDR3 reads CASSLALYTDTQYF. CDR3 DNA sequence: TGCGCCAGCAGCTTGGCTCTCTACACAGATACGCAGTATTTT.

The chain employs TRBV13 and TRBJ2-7; D remains unclear. V lost 3 bases, J lost 1 base, and 16 bases lay in between. This CDR3 is built from 16 residues. Per the germline V gene, CDR1 is PRHDT and CDR2 is FYEKMQ (reference sequence). The CDR3 DNA sequence: TGTGCCAGCAGCTTTATAGGAGCTTTAGAATCCTACGAGCAGTACTTC. Protein: CASSFIGALESYEQYF.

The V call is TRBV27, the J call TRBJ2-7; D gene ambiguous. Germline V gene lookup returns CDR1 MNHEY and CDR2 SMNVEV (reference sequence). Trimming left V 6 bases short and J 2 bases short, with 20 bases between. The CDR3 consists of 16 residues. CDR3 residues: CASRRRLIELTYEQYF. In DNA form, the CDR3 reads TGTGCCAGCAGGCGGAGACTGATTGAACTAACCTACGAGCAGTACTTC.

The rearrangement uses TRBV5-4 and TRBJ2-1; 10 bases are a match to TRBD2. The CDR3 spans 14 residues. V lost 6 bases and J lost 2; bases outside the gene matches: 2. CDR1 is SGHNT and CDR2 is YYREEE in the germline V gene (reference sequence). In nucleotides, the CDR3 is TGTGCCAGCATGAGCGGGGGGGCCTACAATGAGCAGTTCTTC. It specifies CASMSGGAYNEQFF. Full variable domain (outside the CDR3, taken from reference TRBV5-4 and TRBJ2-1): ETGVTQSPTHLIKTRGQQVTLRCSSQSGHNTVSWYQQALGQGPQFIFQYYREEENGRGNFPPRFSGLQFPNYSSELNVNALELDDSALYLCASMSGGAYNEQFFGPGTRLTVL.

This clone was recorded a few times. The chain has TRBV27 and TRBJ2-3; D is uncertain. V lost 3 bases and J lost 5, with 9 bases in between. The CDR3 runs to 13 residues. Per germline, CDR1 MNHEY and CDR2 SMNVEV (reference sequence). CDR3 sequence: CASSFALRDTQYF. In DNA, the CDR3 is TGTGCCAGCAGTTTTGCCCTACGAGATACGCAGTATTTT.

This chain uses TRBV19 with TRBJ1-2, with TRBD1 as a possible D gene (6 bases). Deletions cut 7 bases from V and 5 bases from J, with 11 bases between. From germline, CDR1 is LNHDA and CDR2 SQIVND (reference sequence). This CDR3 contains 12 residues. CDR3 in DNA: TGTGCCAGTATTGACAGGAGATATGGCTACACCTTC. This encodes CASIDRRYGYTF.

The V gene is TRBV7-8, the J gene TRBJ2-7, with 11 bases that match TRBD2. This CDR3 has 16 residues. Per the germline V gene, CDR1 is SGHVS and CDR2 is FQNEAQ. V was pared by 5 bases and J by 4 bases, with 10 bases of the junction left unmatched. The CDR3 DNA reads as TGTGCCAGCAGCACGGGGACGGGACTAGCGGTTTACGAGCAGTACTTC. As protein: CASSTGTGLAVYEQYF. Full variable domain (missing parts from reference TRBV7-8 and TRBJ2-7): GAGVSQSPRYKVAKRGQDVALRCDPISGHVSLFWYQQALGQGPEFLTYFQNEAQLDKSGLPSDRFFAERPEGSVSTLKIQRTQQEDSAVYLCASSTGTGLAVYEQYFGPGTRLTVT.

The V call is TRBV7-6, the J call TRBJ2-5, with D unresolved. V lost 5 bases and J lost 2, with 12 bases in between. CDR1 SGHVS and CDR2 FNYEAQ come from the germline V gene. This CDR3 spans 14 amino acids. The CDR3 region has the DNA TGTGCCAGCAGCGTAAGTCCGGGTCAAGAGACCCAGTACTTC. Protein product: CASSVSPGQETQYF.

This clone has just a few counts. The rearrangement links TRBV27 to TRBJ1-2; 7 bases line up with TRBD1. Germline CDR1 reads MNHEY; CDR2 reads SMNVEV (reference sequence). Trimming removed 7 bases from V and 6 bases from J; junction bases left unmatched: 14. The CDR3 spans 15 residues. The CDR3 nucleotides are TGTGCCAGCATTGAGAGGGGGCCCGTCGGTGATGGCTACACCTTC. Its translation: CASIERGPVGDGYTF.

The chain recombines TRBV10-3 with TRBJ2-7; a weak D match, TRBD2 (5 bases). V dropped 0 bases and J dropped 6 bases, with 9 bases sitting between them. CDR1 and CDR2 (germline): ENHRY, SYGVKD. This CDR3 contains 13 residues. The CDR3 spells CAISESPSTEQYF. The CDR3 DNA reads TGTGCCATCAGTGAGTCTCCTAGCACCGAGCAGTACTTC.

To note about this clone: Compared with germline, one end of the junction differs, possibly owing to a read error. The chain couples TRBV6-1 to TRBJ1-2; D is ambiguous. The V gene's germline CDR1 is MNHNS and CDR2 SASEGT. The CDR3 is 12 amino acids. The CDR3 region is CASSELQREPNF. CDR3 sequence (DNA): TGTGCCAGCAGTGAACTCCAGCGGGAACCCAACTTC.

The rearrangement joins TRBV19 to TRBJ1-6; TRBD1 might be the D (5 bases). This CDR3 is built from 13 residues. CDR1 and CDR2 from the germline V gene are LNHDA and SQIVND (reference sequence). V was trimmed by 6 bases and J by 10 bases, leaving 13 bases between them. The CDR3 coding sequence is TGTGCCAGTAGGGGGCAAGGGGAATCACCCCTCCACTTT. Translating it yields CASRGQGESPLHF. The variable domain in full, with the rest retrieved from reference TRBV19 and TRBJ1-6, is DGGITQSPKYLFRKEGQNVTLSCEQNLNHDAMYWYRQDPGQGLRLIYYSQIVNDFQKGDIAEGYSVSREKKESFPLTVTSAQKNPTAFYLCASRGQGESPLHFGNGTRLTVT.

The chain recombines TRBV10-1 with TRBJ1-2; weak D call: TRBD1 (5 bases). The CDR3 consists of 14 residues. The germline V gene encodes CDR1 WNHNN and CDR2 SYGVQD (reference sequence). The ends were cut back, 8 bases at V and 1 base at J, with 14 bases in the middle. Here the CDR3 reads CASRVFRVNYGYTF. The CDR3, as DNA: TGCGCCAGCCGGGTATTCAGGGTTAACTATGGCTACACCTTC.

The chain uses TRBV4-2 and TRBJ2-2; the D gene is possibly TRBD1 (6 bases). This CDR3 has 15 residues. With 6 bases removed from V and 3 bases from J, the gap between germline ends came to 14 bases. The germline gives CDR1 LGHNA, CDR2 YNFKEQ. The CDR3 region is CASSRTGSDTGELFF. Here the CDR3 DNA reads TGTGCCAGCAGTCGAACAGGGTCTGACACCGGGGAGCTGTTTTTT.